These 32 T cell receptor beta chains were all obtained from the same sample, sequenced in a study of tumor-infiltrating lymphocytes in oesophageal squamous cell carcinoma. TCRdb ran MiXCR on the PCR reads and lists one entry per CDR3 protein. The data show 13,000 or so distinct CDR3 sequences, 51% seen once. The sequencing sample was made of blood. All receptors come from a female donor with esophageal squamous cell carcinoma.

By share of the sample, this clonotype is medium-sized (0.01 to 0.1%). The rearrangement joins TRBV6-1 to TRBJ2-5, with 8 bases fitting TRBD1. The CDR3 runs to 15 residues. Germline V CDR1 and CDR2: MNHNS, SASEGT. V gave up 5 bases and J gave up 3 bases; unmatched junction bases: 8. CDR3 sequence: CASSRGQVTKETQYF. CDR3 in DNA: TGTGCCAGCAGTAGGGGACAGGTTACGAAAGAGACCCAGTACTTC.

The gene calls are TRBV7-2 and TRBJ1-2; perhaps TRBD1 as D (5 bases). V was shortened by 0 bases and J by 2 bases, with 13 bases between the two germline ends. The CDR3 is made up of 16 amino acids. The germline V gene encodes CDR1 SGHTA and CDR2 FQGNSA. CDR3: CASSLAMAGTNYGYTF. CDR3 sequence (DNA): TGTGCCAGCAGCTTAGCGATGGCAGGGACGAACTATGGCTACACCTTC.

This clonotype was seen ten or more times. V gene TRBV7-9 combines with J gene TRBJ2-5; 10 positions match TRBD1. The J call may be incorrect, as the DNA end agrees better with TRBJ2-7. In germline, CDR1 is SEHNR, CDR2 FQNEAQ (reference sequence). The CDR3 is 15 amino acids. Written as DNA, the CDR3 is TGTGCCAGCAGCAACCGGGACAGGGGCTCCTACGAGCAGTACTTC. This encodes CASSNRDRGSYEQYF.

This rearrangement joins TRBV7-3 to TRBJ2-5, with 10 nucleotides matching TRBD2. The J call is uncertain, as TRBJ2-7 better fits the DNA end. Germline CDR1 SGHTA, CDR2 FQGTGA. The CDR3 length is 15 residues. The CDR3 bases are TGTGCCAGCAGCCGGGAGGGTAGCGGGGGGTACGAGCAGTACTTC. Its protein is CASSREGSGGYEQYF.

On this clonotype: Since the CDR3 does not end with the conserved phenylalanine or tryptophan, this likely comes from a read error. No DNA is shown, since the ends of the CDR3 on it are uncertain; the CDR3 is the one TCRdb lists. The rearrangement uses TRBV7-9 and TRBJ2-3; TRBD2, the table's D call, lacks a check against the DNA. Germline V gene data show CDR1 as SEHNR and CDR2 as FQNEAQ (reference sequence). Counting both end residues, the CDR3 totals 15 amino acids. CDR3 loop: CASSLETLLGYTFGP.

This clonotype was observed a single time. The chain couples TRBV7-3 to TRBJ2-7; 7 bases agree with TRBD2. The DNA matches TRBJ2-1 better at its end, which makes the J call doubtful. Germline CDR1 SGHTA, CDR2 FQGTGA. This CDR3 spans 15 amino acids. CDR3 sequence reads: CASSLGGTSYNEQFF. Written as DNA, the CDR3 is TGTGCCAGCAGCTTGGGAGGGACTTCCTACAATGAGCAGTTCTTC.

This chain links TRBV7-2 with TRBJ2-5; TRBD1 aligns across 8 bases. The J call may be wrong; the DNA end is better matched by TRBJ2-7. Germline lookup yields CDR1 SGHTA and CDR2 FQGNSA. This CDR3 is 13 amino acids long. The DNA for the CDR3 is TGTGCCAGCAGCGGGTGGACAGGGTACGAGCAGTACTTC. Translating it yields CASSGWTGYEQYF.

This clonotype is categorized as large. This sequence joins TRBV7-2 and TRBJ1-4, with D uncertain. The CDR3 totals 15 residues. Germline V gene data show CDR1 as SGHTA and CDR2 as FQGNSA. With 3 bases removed from V and 7 bases from J, the gap between germline ends came to 15 bases. The chain's CDR3 is CASSLSRVRGEKLFF. For the CDR3, the DNA is TGTGCCAGCAGCTTGTCGAGGGTTCGTGGTGAAAAACTGTTTTTT.

This chain connects TRBV28 to TRBJ2-5, with D uncertain. The end of the DNA is better explained by TRBJ2-7, so the J call may be wrong. The CDR3 is 14 amino acids. The germline CDR1 and CDR2 sequences are MDHEN and SYDVKM. CDR3 protein: CASSNGLRTYEQYF. CDR3 bases: TGTGCCAGCAGTAACGGGCTGCGGACCTACGAGCAGTACTTC.

The chain couples TRBV7-4 to TRBJ1-1; D is undetermined. Looked up from germline, CDR1 is SGHVT and CDR2 is SQSDAQ. This CDR3 has 13 residues. Deletions cut 1 base from V and 4 bases from J, with 7 bases between. The CDR3: CASSLVFSTEAFF. The CDR3 DNA reads as TGTGCCAGCAGCTTAGTTTTCAGCACTGAAGCTTTCTTT.

This clonotype was detected only a few times. The rearrangement uses TRBV12-5 and TRBJ2-5, with 10 bases aligning to TRBD1. The DNA end lines up better with TRBJ2-4; the J call may be wrong. The CDR3 runs to 19 residues. The V gene's germline CDR1 is LGHNT and CDR2 FRNRAP. The CDR3 DNA reads as TGTGCTAGTGGTTCGGACAGGGGGAACATGATACTAGCCAAAAACATTCAGTACTTC. It yields the protein CASGSDRGNMILAKNIQYF.

This clonotype was seen a few times. The chain uses TRBV7-2 and TRBJ2-7; 8 nucleotides line up with TRBD1. With V trimmed by 5 bases and J by 0 bases, 6 bases remained unmatched. CDR3 length: 15 residues. CDR1 SGHTA and CDR2 FQGNSA come from the germline V gene. CDR3 sequence (DNA): TGTGCCAGCAGCCGAACAGGGGGTTCCTCCTACGAGCAGTACTTC. It is translated as CASSRTGGSSYEQYF.

Many counts were recorded for this clonotype. The CDR3 sequence is CASSLGLAGSFQETQYF. In nucleotides, the CDR3 is TGCGCCAGCAGCTTGGGACTAGCGGGGTCCTTTCAAGAGACCCAGTACTTC. The rearrangement links TRBV5-1 to TRBJ2-5; TRBD2 matches at 11 bases. V shed 0 bases, J shed 2 bases, and the junction held 6 bases outside the gene matches. CDR3 length: 17 residues. Germline lookup yields CDR1 SGHRS and CDR2 YFSETQ.

The V gene is TRBV12-3 or TRBV12-4, the J gene TRBJ2-6, with TRBD1 matching 8 bases. The J call is uncertain, as TRBJ2-1 better fits the DNA end. CDR3 size: 15 residues. The CDR3 loop is CASSLSQGEADTQFF. The CDR3 nucleotides are TGTGCCAGCAGTTTGTCACAGGGGGAAGCAGATACGCAGTTCTTC.

The table lists this clonotype with a count of one. This chain joins TRBV28 and TRBJ2-5, with TRBD2 matching over 7 bases. The closer fit of TRBJ2-7 to the DNA end suggests the J call may be wrong. Looked up from germline, CDR1 is MDHEN and CDR2 is SYDVKM. CDR3 length: 18 amino acids. The chain's CDR3 is CASSPPLPRSGKLYEQYF. The CDR3 nucleotides read TGTGCCAGCAGTCCTCCCCTTCCGAGGAGCGGGAAGCTCTACGAGCAGTACTTC.

The chain employs TRBV28 and TRBJ2-3, with no clear D. Germline-derived CDR1 and CDR2 are MDHEN and SYDVKM. The germline V and J ends were trimmed by 1 base and 12 bases, with 20 bases remaining between them. The CDR3 length is 15 residues. The CDR3 DNA reads as TGTGCCAGCAGTTTATCGGCCCAAATGGCAGATAAACAGTATTTT. Its protein is CASSLSAQMADKQYF.

The chain couples TRBV6-1 to TRBJ1-5, with D possibly matching TRBD1 (5 bases). V lost 6 bases and J 1 base, leaving 10 bases between the germline ends. The CDR3 has 14 amino acids. Germline V gene lookup returns CDR1 MNHNS and CDR2 SASEGT. In nucleotides, the CDR3 is TGTGCCAGCAGGGGGCGCGGAAGCAATCAGCCCCAGCATTTT. It translates to CASRGRGSNQPQHF.

The table lists this clonotype with many counts. The chain uses TRBV20-1 and TRBJ2-3, with D perhaps TRBD2 (5 bases). Germline V gene lookup returns CDR1 DFQATT and CDR2 SNEGSKA (reference sequence). This CDR3 contains 14 residues. V was clipped by 5 bases and J by 2 bases, with 14 bases between them. The CDR3 protein is CSAPPGINTDTQYF. The CDR3 nucleotides are TGCAGTGCTCCCCCCGGGATAAACACAGATACGCAGTATTTT.

In its sample, this clonotype is medium-sized. J is TRBJ2-4 and V is TRBV2; 16 nucleotides align to TRBD2. Germline assignment: CDR1 SNHLY and CDR2 FYNNEI. The CDR3 totals 19 residues. With 3 bases clipped from V and 1 base from J, the junction kept 6 bases outside the gene matches. CDR3: CASSERGLAGGGAKNIQYF. CDR3 DNA: TGTGCCAGCAGTGAGAGGGGACTAGCGGGAGGGGGGGCCAAAAACATTCAGTACTTC.

Sample share makes this clonotype medium-sized (0.01 to 0.1%). The V call is TRBV11-2, the J call TRBJ2-7; D assignment may be TRBD1 or TRBD2 (5 bases each). In germline, CDR1 is SGHAT, CDR2 FQNNGV. V was trimmed by 3 bases and J by 2 bases, leaving 17 bases between them. The CDR3 spans 16 residues. The CDR3 DNA follows: TGTGCCAGCAGCTTGCCCCGGGGCAGCCTAGCCTACGAGCAGTACTTC. It yields the protein CASSLPRGSLAYEQYF.

The rearrangement joins TRBV7-2 to TRBJ2-1; D unresolved. The CDR3 is made up of 15 amino acids. Per the germline V gene, CDR1 is SGHTA and CDR2 is FQGNSA. V lost 1 base, J lost 0 bases, and 7 bases lay in between. The CDR3 spells CASSLDVSSYNEQFF. In nucleotides, the CDR3 is TGTGCCAGCAGCTTAGATGTCAGCTCCTACAATGAGCAGTTCTTC.

The V gene is TRBV7-2, the J gene TRBJ2-7; the D is unclear. This CDR3 region has 15 residues. Germline V gene data show CDR1 as SGHTA and CDR2 as FQGNSA. V lost 1 base, J lost 0 bases, and 10 bases lay in between. The CDR3 is CASSLVPESSYEQYF. In nucleotides, the CDR3 is TGTGCCAGCAGCTTAGTGCCCGAAAGCTCCTACGAGCAGTACTTC.

A note on this clonotype: Here the CDR3 omits its conserved ending phenylalanine or tryptophan, so a read error is the likely source. The DNA is left out, because the CDR3 cannot be placed on it with certainty; the CDR3 is given as TCRdb lists it. V and J are TRBV7-2 and TRBJ2-5; TRBD1 is taken as the D call from the table, unchecked against the DNA. Germline-derived CDR1 and CDR2 are SGHTA and FQGNSA. The CDR3 is 13 amino acids in total, end residues counted. CDR3 amino acids: CASSSISTGSLER.

This clonotype has at least ten counts. Just one base apart from a much larger clone, this may be a read error. V is TRBV11-3 and J is TRBJ2-7; weak D call: TRBD1 (7 bases). The germline V and J ends were trimmed by 4 bases and 7 bases, with 20 bases remaining between them. In germline, CDR1 is SGHNT, CDR2 YENEEA. This CDR3 spans 15 amino acids. DNA of the CDR3: TGTGCCAGCAGCTATCAGGGGGGATCATACAATGAGCAGTACTTC. It translates to CASSYQGGSYNEQYF.

This clonotype was observed a handful of times. The chain uses TRBV5-6 and TRBJ1-2; the match to TRBD1 covers 9 bases. The V gene end was trimmed by 5 bases and the J gene end by 3 bases; junction bases not matched to a gene: 8. Germline CDR1 SGHDT, CDR2 YYEEEE. This CDR3 region has 15 residues. CDR3 DNA: TGTGCCAGCAGGTTAGGACAGGGGAGAGACTATGGCTACACCTTC. It encodes CASRLGQGRDYGYTF.

This clonotype was seen ten or more times. V and J are TRBV11-3 and TRBJ2-7, with a weak D call TRBD2 (6 bases). Germline-derived CDR1 and CDR2 are SGHNT and YENEEA. V was cut by 2 bases and J by 1 base, with 12 bases left in between. This CDR3 contains 15 residues. The CDR3 sequence: CASSLRGRQSYEQYF. The CDR3 nucleotides are TGTGCCAGCAGCTTACGGGGGAGACAGTCCTACGAGCAGTACTTC.

The DNA for the CDR3 is TGTGCCAGCAGCCGGACAGGGGTTTACGAGCAGTACTTC. Translation: CASSRTGVYEQYF. The V gene is TRBV7-2, the J gene TRBJ2-4; 9 bases match TRBD1. The end of the DNA is better explained by TRBJ2-7, so the J call may be wrong. Per the germline V gene, CDR1 is SGHTA and CDR2 is FQGNSA. This CDR3 contains 13 residues.

This clonotype is medium-sized. This chain links TRBV12-5 with TRBJ1-5; D is uncertain. CDR1 LGHNT and CDR2 FRNRAP come from the germline V gene. The V end was cut by 1 base, the J end by 0 bases, with 13 bases between. This CDR3 comprises 17 residues. The CDR3 DNA reads as TGTGCTAGTGGTTTGGCGACGGGAGAAAATAGCAATCAGCCCCAGCATTTT. Amino acid sequence: CASGLATGENSNQPQHF.

This clonotype was observed many times. The J gene is TRBJ1-2, the V gene TRBV19, with unresolved D. The CDR3 runs to 14 residues. Germline V gene data show CDR1 as LNHDA and CDR2 as SQIVND (reference sequence). Trimming removed 1 base at V and 2 bases at J, with 8 bases between. CDR3 amino acids: CASSIGRINYGYTF. Here the CDR3 DNA reads TGTGCCAGTAGTATAGGACGGATAAACTATGGCTACACCTTC.

This clonotype is labeled as medium-sized. V and J are TRBV28 and TRBJ2-7; a weak D match, TRBD2 (7 bases). Germline V gene sequence: CDR1 MDHEN, CDR2 SYDVKM. This CDR3 spans 15 amino acids. Trimming stripped 4 bases from V and 4 bases from J, with 17 bases between. The CDR3, as DNA: TGTGCCAGCAGTTCTGGGAGGGGGTTTGGATACGAGCAGTACTTC. Translated, it gives CASSSGRGFGYEQYF.

For the CDR3, the DNA is TGTGCCAGCACCCTTTCGTCGGGAGGGGACCAGTACTTC. The encoded protein is CASTLSSGGDQYF. V and J are TRBV6-2 or TRBV6-3 and TRBJ2-3; 8 positions agree with TRBD2. The J call may be faulty, since TRBJ2-5 better matches the DNA end. The CDR3 is made up of 13 amino acids. Germline V gene data show CDR1 as MNHEY and CDR2 as SVGEGT.

With respect to this clonotype: Because it lacks the conserved phenylalanine or tryptophan at the end, this CDR3 is likely a read error. The DNA is omitted, as the CDR3 cannot be located on it reliably, and the CDR3 follows TCRdb's listing. This chain uses TRBV7-9 with TRBJ2-7; the listed D gene, TRBD1, was not tested against the DNA. The CDR3 extends over 18 residues, inclusive of both ends. CDR1 is SEHNR, CDR2 FQNEAQ, per germline (reference sequence). The CDR3 spells CASSLRPGPHNYGYTFGS.